The 15 T cell receptor beta chains below were found in one sample sequenced in a study of T cell repertoires in cytomegalovirus infection. TCRdb independently ran MiXCR on the reads; one entry per CDR3 protein. The sample shows just under 550,000 distinct CDR3 sequences, 26% of them seen only once. Sequenced material: PBMCs. The receptors here all came from a human donor in good health (CMV status not recorded). Some clones in this sample may be carry-over from other donors' samples.

This clonotype has ten or more counts. The V gene is TRBV7-2, the J gene TRBJ2-5; TRBD2 matches at 10 bases. The V gene's germline CDR1 is SGHTA and CDR2 FQGNSA. V trimming: 4 bases; J trimming: 4 bases; junction bases outside the gene matches: 6. The CDR3 sequence is 15 residues long. The CDR3 region is CASSSSAGGRETQYF. CDR3 DNA sequence: TGTGCCAGCAGCTCCTCAGCGGGAGGGCGAGAGACCCAGTACTTC.

The CDR3 DNA reads TGTGCCAGCAGTGGCTCCCGACTAGCGGGAGAAGGTGAGCAGTTCTTC. Its protein is CASSGSRLAGEGEQFF. V gene TRBV2 combines with J gene TRBJ2-1; 12 bases line up with TRBD2. Germline lookup yields CDR1 SNHLY and CDR2 FYNNEI. The CDR3 loop spans 16 amino acids. Trimming took 4 bases from V and 9 from J; bases not matched to a gene: 10.

The rearrangement links TRBV6-1 to TRBJ2-1; TRBD1 matches at 11 bases. This CDR3 has 13 residues. J gave up 8 bases and V 7 bases, and 4 bases lay outside the gene matches. Per germline, CDR1 MNHNS and CDR2 SASEGT. The CDR3 region is CASKGQGVDEQFF. Written as DNA, the CDR3 is TGTGCCAGCAAGGGACAGGGGGTCGATGAGCAGTTCTTC.

V usage is TRBV7-8 and J usage is TRBJ1-2; TRBD1 matches 8 bases. The CDR3 runs 18 residues. The V gene's germline CDR1 is SGHVS and CDR2 FQNEAQ. Trimming cost V 2 bases and J 5 bases; bases outside gene matches: 16. CDR3: CASSLTSAGTGSLYGYTF. The CDR3 DNA reads as TGTGCCAGCAGCTTAACTTCCGCCGGGACAGGTTCCCTGTATGGCTACACCTTC.

In its sample, this clonotype was seen a few times. V gene TRBV4-1 combines with J gene TRBJ1-5; possible D gene TRBD1, 6 bases. V shed 1 base and J shed 4 bases, with 11 bases lying between them. This CDR3 has 15 amino acids. Looked up from germline, CDR1 is MGHRA and CDR2 is YSYEKL. The CDR3 DNA reads TGCGCCAGCAGCCAAGCTCTGACAGGTAATCAGCCCCAGCATTTT. Translating gives CASSQALTGNQPQHF.

This clonotype was detected many times. The chain couples TRBV12-3 or TRBV12-4 to TRBJ1-6; D not certain. V was clipped by 2 bases and J by 7 bases, with 6 bases between them. This CDR3 contains 13 residues. CDR3 sequence reads: CASSLSPNSPLHF. The CDR3 nucleotides are TGTGCCAGCAGTTTATCTCCGAATTCACCCCTCCACTTT.

The chain links TRBV25-1 to TRBJ2-7, with TRBD2 matching over 16 bases. In germline, CDR1 is MGHDK, CDR2 SYGVNS. The V and J ends lost 1 base and 6 bases, in that order; junction bases with no gene match: 9. The CDR3 has 18 residues. As DNA, the CDR3 is TGTGCCAGCAGTGAATGGGGACTAGCGGGAGGGCCGATGATCGAGCAGTACTTC. Encoded protein: CASSEWGLAGGPMIEQYF.

The chain is built from TRBV3-1 and TRBJ2-7; D gene ambiguous. Trimming took 4 bases from V and 2 from J, leaving 12 bases between them. The CDR3 is 14 amino acids. Germline loops: CDR1 LGHDT, CDR2 YNNKEL (reference sequence). The CDR3 spells CASSLSEPPYEQYF. The CDR3 DNA is TGTGCCAGCAGCCTCTCGGAGCCACCCTACGAGCAGTACTTC.

The J gene is TRBJ2-7, the V gene TRBV5-1; 7 bases fit TRBD1. V lost 2 bases and J lost 7; bases outside the gene matches: 15. CDR1 SGHRS and CDR2 YFSETQ come from the germline V gene. The CDR3 is 16 residues long. The CDR3 loop reads CASSLGRDRVSSEQYF. In DNA, the CDR3 is TGCGCCAGCAGCTTAGGAAGAGACAGGGTCTCATCGGAGCAGTACTTC.

The V gene is TRBV20-1, the J gene TRBJ1-1; D uncertain. Germline CDR1 reads DFQATT; CDR2 reads SNEGSKA (reference sequence). Trimming took 6 bases from V and 1 from J, leaving 9 bases between them. This CDR3 is built from 12 residues. This chain's CDR3 is CSAHPRNTEAFF. The CDR3 nucleotides are TGCAGTGCCCACCCAAGGAACACTGAAGCTTTCTTT.

This clonotype was counted a few times. The chain couples TRBV4-3 to TRBJ1-2, with 7 bases lining up with TRBD1. V lost 1 base, J lost 4 bases, and 3 bases stayed unmatched. This CDR3 is 14 amino acids long. Per germline, CDR1 LGHNA and CDR2 YSLEER. The CDR3 sequence is CASSQGDRGYGYTF. DNA of the CDR3: TGCGCCAGCAGCCAAGGGGACAGAGGCTATGGCTACACCTTC.

The chain combines TRBV27 with TRBJ2-5; weak D call: TRBD2 (5 bases). Germline V gene sequence: CDR1 MNHEY, CDR2 SMNVEV (reference sequence). The length of the CDR3 is 13 residues. With 5 bases removed from V and 3 bases from J, the gap between germline ends came to 10 bases. The CDR3 protein is CASSPHGEETQYF. The CDR3 DNA follows: TGTGCCAGCAGTCCTCACGGGGAAGAGACCCAGTACTTC.

The chain combines TRBV27 with TRBJ2-2; D gene ambiguous. V lost 5 bases, J lost 4 bases, and 11 bases lay in between. CDR1 is MNHEY and CDR2 is SMNVEV in the germline V gene (reference sequence). The CDR3 extends over 14 amino acids. The CDR3 region has the DNA TGTGCCAGCAGTCTTTCGGGCGTCACCGGGGAGCTGTTTTTT. Translation gives CASSLSGVTGELFF.

This clonotype was counted a few times. The chain employs TRBV27 and TRBJ2-7; TRBD1 matches at 8 bases. V was pared by 3 bases and J by 3 bases, with 1 base of the junction left unmatched. This CDR3 has 13 residues. Germline CDR1 MNHEY, CDR2 SMNVEV (reference sequence). The CDR3 bases are TGTGCCAGCAGTTTCACAGGGGGCTACGAGCAGTACGTC. Residues: CASSFTGGYEQYV.

The J gene is TRBJ2-1, the V gene TRBV6-5; D is uncertain. V was cut by 5 bases and J by 7 bases, with 9 bases left in between. The CDR3 totals 12 residues. CDR1 and CDR2 from the germline V gene are MNHEY and SVGAGI. The DNA of the CDR3 is TGTGCCAGCAGTAGAAGATGGAATGAGCAGTTCTTC. Translation: CASSRRWNEQFF.